The rows below give T cell receptor beta chains drawn from one sample of a study of T cell responses to AZD1222 COVID-19 vaccine. Assay used: immunoSEQ multiplex PCR; TCRdb lists only in-frame clones, some missing. The sample carries approximately 150,000 clones, roughly 90% recorded once. Sample: peripheral blood, taken on day 0 of AZD1222 vaccination. All receptors come from an adult in good health. Each CDR3 is given with its conserved first and last residue. The D gene is left open where the match is weak. For some rows the clone size is stated as once, few or many, or as a class when expanded; others skip it.

D: .
V: TRBV7-9
size: .
J: TRBJ1-1
DNA: TGTGCCAGCAGCTTACAGGGTATTAACACTGAAGCTTTCTTT
CDR3: CASSLQGINTEAFF

D: TRBD2
V: TRBV3-1/TRBV3-2
size: .
J: TRBJ2-4
DNA: TGTGCCAGCAGCATGGGACTAGCGGTAAACATTCAGTACTTC
CDR3: CASSMGLAVNIQYF

D: .
V: TRBV30
size: .
J: TRBJ2-7
DNA: TGTGCCTGGAGTCTTTCAGAGTACGAGCAGTACTTC
CDR3: CAWSLSEYEQYF

D: .
V: TRBV11-2
size: .
J: TRBJ2-1
DNA: TGTGCCAGCAGCCCTGAGGCCCTCTCCTACAATGAGCAGTTCTTC
CDR3: CASSPEALSYNEQFF

D: TRBD1
V: TRBV5-1
size: .
J: TRBJ2-2
DNA: TGCGCCAGCAGCTCCGGGAGACAGGGGGTGAACACCGGGGAGCTGTTTTTT
CDR3: CASSSGRQGVNTGELFF

D: .
V: TRBV6-5
size: .
J: TRBJ1-1
DNA: TGTGCCAGCAGGGCGGACACGGCCTTAGTAGGAGAAGCTTTCTTT
CDR3: CASRADTALVGEAFF

D: .
V: TRBV5-6
size: .
J: TRBJ2-6
DNA: TGTGCCAGCAGCTTAAGGAGGGAAACTGGGGCCAACGTCCTGACTTTC
CDR3: CASSLRRETGANVLTF

D: .
V: TRBV27
size: .
J: TRBJ2-2
DNA: TGTGCCAGCACCCCGCAGCCGCCGCGAAACACCGGGGAGCTGTTTTTT
CDR3: CASTPQPPRNTGELFF

D: TRBD1
V: TRBV25-1
size: .
J: TRBJ1-1
DNA: TGTGCCAGCAGCCGGACAGGGGCGAACACTGAAGCTTTCTTT
CDR3: CASSRTGANTEAFF

D: .
V: TRBV4-1
size: .
J: TRBJ1-2
DNA: TGCGCCAGCAGCCAAGGGCCAGGGGTTAACTATGGCTACACCTTC
CDR3: CASSQGPGVNYGYTF

D: TRBD1
V: TRBV6-5
size: once
J: TRBJ1-5
DNA: TGTGCCAGCAGTCTTACAGGGGAAGGGAATCAGCCCCAGCATTTT
CDR3: CASSLTGEGNQPQHF

D: TRBD1
V: TRBV2
size: .
J: TRBJ1-6
DNA: TGTGCCAGCAGTCAACAGGGGGATAATTCACCCCTCCACTTT
CDR3: CASSQQGDNSPLHF

D: TRBD2
V: TRBV2
size: .
J: TRBJ2-1
DNA: TGTGCCAGCAGTCGACTAGCGGCAGAGTACAATGAGCAGTTCTTC
CDR3: CASSRLAAEYNEQFF

D: .
V: TRBV21-1
size: .
J: TRBJ2-4
DNA: TGTGCCAGGGGAGGATCGGCCAAAAACATTCAGTACTTC
CDR3: CARGGSAKNIQYF

D: .
V: TRBV5-1
size: .
J: TRBJ1-3
DNA: TGCGCCAGCAGCTTGGACCCACAGGGCACGTTCTCTGGAAACACCATATATTTT
CDR3: CASSLDPQGTFSGNTIYF

D: .
V: TRBV28
size: .
J: TRBJ1-5
DNA: TGTGCCAGCAGTTTCGGCGGGAGAAAGAATCAGCCCCAGCATTTT
CDR3: CASSFGGRKNQPQHF

D: TRBD1
V: TRBV12-3/TRBV12-4
size: .
J: TRBJ1-2
DNA: TGTGCCAGCAGCCGGACAGGGAATAATGGCTACACCTTC
CDR3: CASSRTGNNGYTF

D: TRBD1
V: TRBV5-1
size: .
J: TRBJ1-1
DNA: TGCGCCAGCAGCAGCCTAGGACAGGGGAACACTGAAGCTTTCTTT
CDR3: CASSSLGQGNTEAFF

D: .
V: TRBV6-5
size: .
J: TRBJ2-1
DNA: TGTGCCAGCAGGTCGGGGCGGCTATACAATGAGCAGTTCTTC
CDR3: CASRSGRLYNEQFF

D: TRBD1
V: TRBV10-3
size: .
J: TRBJ1-5
DNA: TGTGCCATCCAGGACAGGGTGGGTCAGCCCCAGCATTTT
CDR3: CAIQDRVGQPQHF

D: .
V: TRBV30
size: .
J: TRBJ2-2
DNA: TGTGCCTGGAGTCGAAGGTCCGGGGAGCTGTTTTTT
CDR3: CAWSRRSGELFF

D: .
V: TRBV5-6
size: .
J: TRBJ1-5
DNA: TGTGCCAGCAGCTTAAAGCGGGGCGGCGGCAATCAGCCCCAGCATTTT
CDR3: CASSLKRGGGNQPQHF

D: TRBD2
V: TRBV11-2
size: .
J: TRBJ2-1
DNA: TGTGCCAGCAGCTTAGGTTGGTCCGCTCTAGCGGGGTACAATGAGCAGTTCTTC
CDR3: CASSLGWSALAGYNEQFF

D: .
V: TRBV5-8
size: .
J: TRBJ1-1
DNA: TGTGCCAGCAGCTTGGTCTTGTCGGGGGGGCCCACTGAAGCTTTCTTT
CDR3: CASSLVLSGGPTEAFF

D: .
V: TRBV3-1/TRBV3-2
size: .
J: TRBJ1-1
DNA: TGTGCCAGCAGCCAGGGGGGTCCGAACACTGAAGCTTTCTTT
CDR3: CASSQGGPNTEAFF

D: TRBD1
V: TRBV28
size: once
J: TRBJ1-2
DNA: TGTGCCAGCTTTGACAGGGGGGACTATGGCTACACCTTC
CDR3: CASFDRGDYGYTF

D: .
V: TRBV28
size: .
J: TRBJ1-6
DNA: TGTGCCAGCAGCCCTAGCAGGGGCCCCTATAATTCACCCCTCCACTTT
CDR3: CASSPSRGPYNSPLHF

D: .
V: TRBV12-3/TRBV12-4
size: .
J: TRBJ2-5
DNA: TGTGCCAGCAGTTTAGGAGCTGAGACCCAGTACTTC
CDR3: CASSLGAETQYF

D: .
V: TRBV19
size: .
J: TRBJ1-2
DNA: TGTGCCAGTAGTGATTGGACAGCCGCTAACTATGGCTACACCTTC
CDR3: CASSDWTAANYGYTF

D: TRBD1
V: TRBV5-1
size: .
J: TRBJ2-5
DNA: TGCGCCAGCAGCTTGGGGACAGGGTCCCCGCAAGAGACCCAGTACTTC
CDR3: CASSLGTGSPQETQYF

D: .
V: TRBV5-6
size: .
J: TRBJ1-2
DNA: TGTGCCAGCAGCTTGGAACAGGGATTCTTGCGTGGCTACACCTTC
CDR3: CASSLEQGFLRGYTF

D: .
V: TRBV19
size: .
J: TRBJ2-1
DNA: TGTGCCAGTTTAGGCCAATGGGGGTCCTACAATGAGCAGTTCTTC
CDR3: CASLGQWGSYNEQFF

D: .
V: TRBV12-5
size: .
J: TRBJ2-3
DNA: TGTGCTAGTGGTTTGGTACCCGGTGACACAGATACGCAGTATTTT
CDR3: CASGLVPGDTDTQYF

D: TRBD2
V: TRBV12-5
size: once
J: TRBJ2-2
DNA: TGTGCTAGTGGTCAATTAGCGGGGGGGCCTACCGGGGAGCTGTTTTTT
CDR3: CASGQLAGGPTGELFF

D: .
V: TRBV2
size: .
J: TRBJ2-3
DNA: TGTGCCAGCAGACTCCAGGGTCTTGGCACAGATACGCAGTATTTT
CDR3: CASRLQGLGTDTQYF

D: .
V: TRBV19
size: .
J: TRBJ2-7
DNA: TGTGCCAGTAGCCCAACAGGGTCCGAGCGGTACTTC
CDR3: CASSPTGSERYF

D: .
V: TRBV5-1
size: .
J: TRBJ2-7
DNA: TGCGCCAGCAGCTTCCTTGGACGGCCTTACGAGCAGTACTTC
CDR3: CASSFLGRPYEQYF

D: .
V: TRBV7-9
size: .
J: TRBJ1-4
DNA: TGTGCCAGCAGCTTACCGGGACGGACCGAAAAACTGTTTTTT
CDR3: CASSLPGRTEKLFF

D: .
V: TRBV12-5
size: .
J: TRBJ2-3
DNA: TGTGCTAGTGGTTTGGTAAGCAGCACAGATACGCAGTATTTT
CDR3: CASGLVSSTDTQYF

D: .
V: TRBV12-5
size: .
J: TRBJ2-4
DNA: TGTGCTAGTGGTTTGGTTCAGGGTCGGGCCAAAAACATTCAGTACTTC
CDR3: CASGLVQGRAKNIQYF

D: .
V: TRBV6-4
size: few
J: TRBJ2-3
DNA: TGTGCCAGCAGTGACGGTTCGTCCAGCGGAGCAGATACGCAGTATTTT
CDR3: CASSDGSSSGADTQYF

D: .
V: TRBV5-4
size: .
J: TRBJ1-1
DNA: TGTGCCAGCAGCCCTGGACAGCGGCTAAACACTGAAGCTTTCTTT
CDR3: CASSPGQRLNTEAFF

D: TRBD1
V: TRBV6-6
size: .
J: TRBJ2-7
DNA: TGTGCCAGCAGCGGACAGGGGGGCGAGCAGTACTTC
CDR3: CASSGQGGEQYF

D: .
V: TRBV1
size: once
J: TRBJ2-7
DNA: TGCACCAGCAGCCAAGCCAGACAGGGTGAATGCTCCTACGAGCAGTACTTC
CDR3: CTSSQARQGECSYEQYF

D: .
V: TRBV6-5
size: once
J: TRBJ1-2
DNA: TGTGCCAGCAGGTCGGGACAAGCTGATGGCTACACCTTC
CDR3: CASRSGQADGYTF

D: .
V: TRBV30
size: .
J: TRBJ2-2
DNA: TGTGCCTGGAGTTCGGGGAATTCAGTGGGCACCGGGGAGCTGTTTTTT
CDR3: CAWSSGNSVGTGELFF

D: .
V: TRBV14
size: .
J: TRBJ1-1
DNA: TGTGCCAGCAGCCCTTCTCTGGGGGGGGCTGAAGCTTTCTTT
CDR3: CASSPSLGGAEAFF

D: TRBD1
V: TRBV5-1
size: .
J: TRBJ1-2
DNA: TGCGCCAGCAGCTCGGGACAGGGGCGAGGCTACACCTTC
CDR3: CASSSGQGRGYTF

D: .
V: TRBV20-1
size: .
J: TRBJ1-1
DNA: TGCAGTGCTGGTGGAGGAAACACTGAAGCTTTCTTT
CDR3: CSAGGGNTEAFF